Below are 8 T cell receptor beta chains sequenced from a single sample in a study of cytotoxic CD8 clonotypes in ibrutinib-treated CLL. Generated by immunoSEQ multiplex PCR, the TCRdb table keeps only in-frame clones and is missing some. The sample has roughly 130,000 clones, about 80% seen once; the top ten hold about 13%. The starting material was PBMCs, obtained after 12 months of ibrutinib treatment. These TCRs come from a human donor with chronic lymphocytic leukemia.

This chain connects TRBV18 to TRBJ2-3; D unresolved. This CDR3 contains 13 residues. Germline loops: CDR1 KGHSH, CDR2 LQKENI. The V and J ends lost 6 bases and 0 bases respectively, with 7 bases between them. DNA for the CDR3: TGTGCCAGCTCCCCGACTAGCACAGATACGCAGTATTTT. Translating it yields CASSPTSTDTQYF.

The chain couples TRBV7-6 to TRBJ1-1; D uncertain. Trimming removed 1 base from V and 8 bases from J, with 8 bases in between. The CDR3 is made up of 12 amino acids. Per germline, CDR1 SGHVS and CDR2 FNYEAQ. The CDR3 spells CASSLDLGEAFF. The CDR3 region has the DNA TGTGCCAGCAGCTTAGATTTGGGAGAAGCTTTCTTT.

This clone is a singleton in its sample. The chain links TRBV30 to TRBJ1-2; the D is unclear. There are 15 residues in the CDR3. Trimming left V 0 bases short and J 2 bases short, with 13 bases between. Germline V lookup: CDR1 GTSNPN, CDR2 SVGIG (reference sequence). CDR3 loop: CAWSVRFSKNYGYTF. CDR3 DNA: TGTGCCTGGAGTGTACGCTTTAGCAAAAACTATGGCTACACCTTC.

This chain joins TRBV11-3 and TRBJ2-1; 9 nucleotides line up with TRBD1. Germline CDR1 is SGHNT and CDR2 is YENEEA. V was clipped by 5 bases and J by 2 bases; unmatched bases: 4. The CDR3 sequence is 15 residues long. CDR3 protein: CASSRRTGAYNEQFF. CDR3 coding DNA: TGTGCCAGCAGCAGGCGGACAGGGGCCTACAATGAGCAGTTCTTC.

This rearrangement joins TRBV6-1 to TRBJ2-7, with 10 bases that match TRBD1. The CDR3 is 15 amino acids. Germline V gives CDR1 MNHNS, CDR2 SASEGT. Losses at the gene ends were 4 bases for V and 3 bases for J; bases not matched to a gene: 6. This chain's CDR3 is CASSGGGQGVYEQYF. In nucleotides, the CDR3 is TGTGCCAGCAGTGGGGGAGGACAGGGGGTCTACGAGCAGTACTTC.

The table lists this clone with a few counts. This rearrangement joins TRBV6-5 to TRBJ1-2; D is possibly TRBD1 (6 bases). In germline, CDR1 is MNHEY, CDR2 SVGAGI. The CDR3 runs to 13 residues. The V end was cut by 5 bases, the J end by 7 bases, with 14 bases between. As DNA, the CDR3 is TGTGCCAGCAGTAACAGGGTCTCGGGTGGCTACACCTTC. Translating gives CASSNRVSGGYTF.

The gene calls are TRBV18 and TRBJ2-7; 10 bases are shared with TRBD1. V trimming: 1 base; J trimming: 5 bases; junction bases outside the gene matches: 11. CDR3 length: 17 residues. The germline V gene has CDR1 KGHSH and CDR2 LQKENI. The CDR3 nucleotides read TGTGCCAGCTCACCACGACACAAGGGACAGGGGTCTAACGAGCAGTACTTC. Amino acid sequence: CASSPRHKGQGSNEQYF.

The CDR3 DNA reads TGCGCCAGCAGCAAAGGGACAGGGGTCTACGAGCAGTACTTC. Encoded protein: CASSKGTGVYEQYF. The chain joins TRBV5-1 to TRBJ2-7, with 10 bases that match TRBD1. The CDR3 is 14 amino acids. Germline trimming cut 4 bases from V and 3 bases from J; bases unmatched to any gene: 4. Germline lookup yields CDR1 SGHRS and CDR2 YFSETQ.